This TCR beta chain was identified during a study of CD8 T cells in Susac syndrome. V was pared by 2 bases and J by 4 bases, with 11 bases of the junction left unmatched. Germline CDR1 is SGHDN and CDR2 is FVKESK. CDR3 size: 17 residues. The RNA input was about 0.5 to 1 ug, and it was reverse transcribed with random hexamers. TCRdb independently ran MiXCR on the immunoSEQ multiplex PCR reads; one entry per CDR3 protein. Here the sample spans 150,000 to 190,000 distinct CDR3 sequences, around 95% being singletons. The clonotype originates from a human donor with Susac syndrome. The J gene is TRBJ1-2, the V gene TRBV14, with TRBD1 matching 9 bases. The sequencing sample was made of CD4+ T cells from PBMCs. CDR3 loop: CASSQSGTGTFLYGYTF. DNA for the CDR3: TGTGCCAGCAGCCAATCGGGGACAGGGACCTTCCTCTATGGCTACACCTTC.